Listed below are T cell receptor beta chains from one sample, sequenced in a study of blood T cell repertoires in COVID-19. Generated by immunoSEQ multiplex PCR, the TCRdb table keeps only in-frame clones and is missing some. The sample includes 200,000 to 250,000 clones, 65% to 85% seen only once; the top ten take over 0.95%. The sample was peripheral blood. These receptors all stem from a woman aged 25 to 39 with COVID-19, enrolled during active disease. Both conserved end residues are part of each CDR3. The D gene is left open where the match is weak. Size tells how often a clone was seen (once, few, many) or the class of an expanded clone, and some rows leave it out.

j_gene	v_gene	len	abundance	d_gene	CDR3aa	CDR3nt
TRBJ2-1	TRBV29-1	13	NA	TRBD2	CSVGGGRYNEQFF	TGCAGCGTTGGGGGCGGGAGATACAATGAGCAGTTCTTC
TRBJ2-1	TRBV25-1	16	NA	TRBD2	CASSLGGLAAYNEQFF	TGTGCCAGCAGTCTGGGCGGGCTAGCGGCCTACAATGAGCAGTTCTTC
TRBJ2-1	TRBV28	14	few	NA	CASSPPQGGNEQFF	TGTGCCAGCAGTCCCCCCCAGGGTGGCAATGAGCAGTTCTTC
TRBJ1-1	TRBV9	12	few	NA	CASSTQNTEAFF	TGTGCCAGCAGCACACAGAACACTGAAGCTTTCTTT
TRBJ2-1	TRBV5-1	13	NA	NA	CASSLATYTEQFF	TGCGCCAGCAGCTTGGCTACCTATACTGAGCAGTTCTTC
TRBJ2-2	TRBV29-1	13	NA	TRBD1	CSVVTGDTGELFF	TGCAGCGTTGTGACAGGGGACACCGGGGAGCTGTTTTTT
TRBJ2-2	TRBV6-5	15	NA	NA	CASSYSPHGGGELFF	TGTGCCAGCAGTTACTCCCCCCATGGCGGCGGGGAGCTGTTTTTT
TRBJ1-1	TRBV3-1/TRBV3-2	12	NA	NA	CASSLRYQGPFF	TGTGCCAGCAGCCTTAGATATCAGGGGCCTTTCTTT
TRBJ2-2	TRBV9	18	NA	NA	CASSSPSGGGVNTGELFF	TGTGCCAGCAGCTCACCATCGGGGGGCGGAGTGAACACCGGGGAGCTGTTTTTT
TRBJ2-3	TRBV5-1	15	NA	NA	CASSLATGREDTQYF	TGCGCCAGCAGCTTGGCTACGGGGAGAGAAGATACGCAGTATTTT
TRBJ2-1	TRBV6-5	16	NA	NA	CASSYSRGSSYNEQFF	TGTGCCAGCAGTTACTCTCGGGGGAGCTCCTACAATGAGCAGTTCTTC
TRBJ2-6	TRBV5-1	17	once	NA	CASSLTGLRSGANVLTF	TGCGCCAGCAGTCTGACAGGTCTCCGATCTGGGGCCAACGTCCTGACTTTC
TRBJ2-7	TRBV6-6	15	NA	TRBD2	CASSYSGGRSYEQYF	TGTGCCAGCAGTTACTCAGGCGGGAGAAGCTACGAGCAGTACTTC